The sequence of this TCR beta chain was determined in a study of cytomegalovirus exposure and HLA in healthy donors. General study results and limits: Published work reported that the classifier diagnosed cytomegalovirus status with high specificity and sensitivity. The authors listed some 150 TCR beta chains as cytomegalovirus-associated.

The CDR3 is 17 residues long. Germline trimming cut 5 bases from V and 7 bases from J; bases unmatched to any gene: 18. Germline assignment: CDR1 SGHRS and CDR2 YFSETQ. This clone was seen only once. Its antigen is not known. Produced via immunoSEQ multiplex PCR; TCRdb's table is partial and in-frame only. The sample includes under 200,000 clones, about 90% of them seen just once. The TCR was taken from a woman between 18 and 29 years old in good health and CMV-seropositive. Source material: PBMCs. The J gene is TRBJ2-3, the V gene TRBV5-1, with 8 positions matching TRBD1. The CDR3 DNA reads TGCGCCAGCAGTCATAAAACCGGGACAGGAATCTCACATACGCAGTATTTT. It is translated as CASSHKTGTGISHTQYF.